A selection of T cell receptor beta chains follows, all from one sample in a study of radiotherapy plus CTLA-4 blockade in lung cancer. The repertoire was sequenced with immunoSEQ multiplex PCR; TCRdb's copy has only in-frame clones and lacks some. The sample lists just over 60,000 clones; around three quarters were seen once. Sequencing was performed on peripheral blood, taken from a patient treated with radiotherapy plus ipilimumab. These receptors all come from a human donor with non-small cell lung cancer who had a complete response to radiotherapy plus ipilimumab. Both conserved end residues are part of each CDR3. D genes are given only for firm matches. Clone size, where shown, is once, few, many, or a class for clones that have expanded.

J gene	clone size	V gene	D gene	CDR3 protein	CDR3 DNA
TRBJ1-5	.	TRBV19	.	CASIRDRHVNQPQHF	TGTGCCAGTATTCGGGACCGACACGTTAATCAGCCCCAGCATTTT
TRBJ2-1	few	TRBV7-2	.	CASSLSGGGVFF	TGTGCCAGCAGCTTATCAGGGGGAGGGGTGTTCTTC
TRBJ2-2	.	TRBV29-1	TRBD1	CSARDRANTGELFF	TGCAGTGCACGGGACAGGGCGAACACCGGGGAGCTGTTTTTT
TRBJ2-5	.	TRBV30	.	CAWSPSKGAQYF	TGTGCCTGGAGCCCTTCCAAGGGGGCCCAGTACTTC
TRBJ2-5	.	TRBV27	.	CASSSPPRETQYF	TGTGCCAGCAGTTCCCCTCCCCGAGAGACCCAGTACTTC
TRBJ2-7	.	TRBV16	.	CASSQPRRVEEQYF	TGTGCCAGCAGCCAACCCCGTAGGGTCGAGGAGCAGTACTTC
TRBJ2-3	few	TRBV2	.	CASSDISLGTDTQYF	TGTGCCAGCAGTGATATTTCCTTGGGGACAGATACGCAGTATTTT
TRBJ2-6	.	TRBV28	.	CASSILGPSGANVLTF	TGTGCCAGCAGTATACTTGGACCCTCTGGGGCCAACGTCCTGACTTTC
TRBJ1-2	once	TRBV2	.	CASSDVHGRSNYGYTF	TGTGCCAGCAGTGATGTGCACGGGCGAAGCAACTATGGCTACACCTTC
TRBJ1-4	.	TRBV5-1	.	CASSSGPSGGEKLFF	TGCGCCAGCAGCTCGGGACCTTCCGGGGGAGAAAAACTGTTTTTT
TRBJ2-2	.	TRBV6-5	.	CASSRDPLTGELFF	TGTGCCAGCAGTCGGGACCCCCTCACCGGGGAGCTGTTTTTT
TRBJ2-3	medium-sized	TRBV7-9	TRBD2	CASSSAQRGYTDTQYF	TGTGCCAGCAGCTCCGCTCAGCGGGGGTACACAGATACGCAGTATTTT
TRBJ2-3	.	TRBV29-1	TRBD1	CSTRDRSYTDTQYF	TGCAGCACTCGGGACAGAAGTTACACAGATACGCAGTATTTT
TRBJ2-1	.	TRBV4-3	.	CASSLRRYNEQFF	TGCGCCAGCAGCTTAAGAAGATACAATGAGCAGTTCTTC
TRBJ2-6	.	TRBV4-3	TRBD1	CASSQAGGRSSGANVLTF	TGCGCCAGCAGCCAAGCAGGGGGCAGGAGCTCTGGGGCCAACGTCCTGACTTTC
TRBJ2-7	.	TRBV10-2	.	CASSPRLEQYF	TGCGCCAGCAGCCCCCGTCTCGAGCAGTACTTC
TRBJ1-2	.	TRBV19	TRBD1	CASSMDRGNYGYTF	TGTGCCAGTAGTATGGACAGGGGCAACTATGGCTACACCTTC
TRBJ2-1	.	TRBV5-1	.	CASTPGVTYNEQFF	TGCGCCAGCACTCCAGGGGTCACCTACAATGAGCAGTTCTTC
TRBJ1-2	few	TRBV4-1	.	CASSQQVQGSFYGYTF	TGCGCCAGCAGCCAACAGGTACAGGGCAGCTTTTATGGCTACACCTTC
TRBJ2-3	.	TRBV7-2	TRBD2	CASSRGGLAGADTQYF	TGTGCCAGCAGCCGAGGGGGACTAGCGGGGGCGGATACGCAGTATTTT
TRBJ2-3	.	TRBV13	.	CASSTYSGDTQYF	TGTGCCAGCAGCACCTACTCGGGAGATACGCAGTATTTT
TRBJ2-3	few	TRBV18	TRBD1	CASSPTGQGYIAQYF	TGTGCCAGCTCACCAACGGGACAGGGGTACATCGCGCAGTATTTT
TRBJ1-2	.	TRBV14	.	CASSLVEVAGYTF	TGTGCCAGCAGCCTCGTCGAGGTTGCTGGCTACACCTTC
TRBJ1-4	.	TRBV10-3	.	CAISGDSATNEKLFF	TGTGCCATCAGTGGAGACAGCGCAACTAATGAAAAACTGTTTTTT
TRBJ1-4	medium-sized	TRBV7-9	.	CASSYPNEKLFF	TGTGCCAGCAGCTACCCGAATGAAAAACTGTTTTTT
TRBJ1-4	.	TRBV27	.	CASSFQVFGKLFF	TGTGCCAGCAGTTTCCAAGTTTTCGGGAAACTGTTTTTT